The clone carrying this T cell receptor beta chain was picked up a small number of times. Its specificity is unknown. Germline assignment: CDR1 SQVTM and CDR2 ANQGSEA. Trimming left V 2 bases short and J 3 bases short, with 11 bases between. CDR3 length: 13 residues. The data were obtained in a study of cytomegalovirus exposure and HLA in healthy donors. Study conclusions and caveats: For most TCR beta V segments, an earlier analysis put the productive rate at about 90% or about 30% of the time. Researchers catalogued 150 or so TCR beta chains as cytomegalovirus-associated. Some V segments could not be told apart, so they were left out, TRBV6-2 and TRBV6-3 among them. A later analysis found that most CMV-associated TCR beta chains appeared HLA-restricted.

Vbeta (60) and Jbeta (13) primers were used in the PCR. Repertoires were generated with immunoSEQ multiplex PCR, while TCRdb's copy carries only in-frame clones and drops some. The repertoire includes roughly 100,000 clones, around 80% of them detected once, and about a tenth sits in the top ten. This sequence originates from a woman aged 18-29 years in good health and CMV-seropositive. The chain is built from TRBV29-1 and TRBJ2-7; D gene unclear. The material sequenced was PBMCs. The CDR3 loop is CSVELNGGYEQYF. The DNA for the CDR3 is TGCAGCGTTGAATTAAACGGCGGCTACGAGCAGTACTTC.